This entry concerns a single T cell receptor beta chain. Splitting of each subset's genomic DNA was done evenly across several immunoSEQ plates. Repertoires were generated with immunoSEQ multiplex PCR, while TCRdb's copy carries only in-frame clones and drops some. The repertoire consists of around 2.1 million clones, with more than 85% occurring once and the leading ten covering roughly 1.7%. The entry originates in a study of shared clonotypes between healthy human individuals. Study background: Each donor's CD4 naive and CD4 memory cells filled three plates apiece, CD8 naive two, and CD8 memory one.

The naive CD8 subset, CD45RO-negative cells positively selected for CCR7, excluded terminally differentiated effector memory CD45RA+ cells. V dropped 1 base and J dropped 5 bases, with 9 bases sitting between them. The CDR3 is made up of 14 amino acids. In germline, CDR1 is LNHNV, CDR2 YYDKDF (reference sequence). This TCR derives from a man between 18 and 29 years old in good health. Some clones in this sample may be carry-over from other donors' samples. Sequencing was carried out using naive CD8+ T cells from PBMCs. The V call is TRBV15, the J call TRBJ1-5; D gene unclear. The CDR3 sequence is CATSRVRGDQPQHF. The CDR3 DNA is TGTGCCACCAGCAGAGTCCGGGGAGATCAGCCCCAGCATTTT. Drawing the rest from reference TRBV15 and TRBJ1-5, the complete variable domain is DAMVIQNPRYQVTQFGKPVTLSCSQTLNHNVMYWYQQKSSQAPKLLFHYYDKDFNNEADTPDNFQSRRPNTSFCFLDIRSPGLGDTAMYLCATSRVRGDQPQHFGDGTRLSIL.